This is a list of T cell receptor beta chains from one sample in a study of cytomegalovirus exposure and HLA in healthy donors. Generated by immunoSEQ multiplex PCR, the TCRdb table keeps only in-frame clones and is missing some. The sample shows 150,000 or so clones, 70% to 80% of them seen only once. The sample consisted of PBMCs. The receptor set was obtained from a woman aged 40 to 50 in good health and CMV-seronegative. The CDR3 runs from the conserved cysteine through the conserved F or W. Size is stated for part of the rows, as once, few or many counts, or as a class when the clone is expanded.

16	TRBV9	.	TRBJ1-1	CASSVGAGALNTEAFF
14	TRBV6-1	few	TRBJ1-1	CASSESGKNTEAFF
12	TRBV29-1	once	TRBJ1-2	CSVDRVDYGYTF
16	TRBV5-1	.	TRBJ2-3	CASSLRRGSSTDTQYF
14	TRBV18	.	TRBJ2-7	CASSPGDRDGEQYF
19	TRBV9	.	TRBJ2-2	CASSARGLAGTSNTGELFF
17	TRBV5-6	.	TRBJ2-5	CASRLGPFWQGQETQYF
17	TRBV28	.	TRBJ1-1	CASSLVGGEGMNTEAFF
18	TRBV7-9	.	.	CASSLVAGRLAGDYEQYF
15	TRBV6-6	.	TRBJ1-5	CASSPGGYSNQPQHF
14	TRBV2	.	TRBJ2-7	CASSEVRGGYEQYF
17	TRBV5-1	.	TRBJ2-7	CASSLAGRFDRGYEQYF
13	TRBV28	.	TRBJ2-7	CASSGSVEVEQYF
13	TRBV7-8	.	TRBJ2-7	CASSFIDRGEQYF
13	TRBV6-1	.	TRBJ1-4	CASSAEAPEKLFF
12	TRBV29-1	.	TRBJ1-1	CSAGQGDTEAFF
15	TRBV6-5	.	TRBJ2-1	CASSYSPGGENEQFF
17	TRBV4-1	.	TRBJ1-2	CASSQEVNLRGDYGYTF
13	TRBV28	.	TRBJ1-1	CATTLGGTDEAFF
14	TRBV7-8	.	TRBJ2-7	CASSVGTGNYEQYF
13	TRBV5-4	.	TRBJ2-7	CASSRTGTYEQYF
13	TRBV30	.	TRBJ2-7	CAWSHHRGYEQYF
15	TRBV28	.	TRBJ1-5	CASSLGGQGGQPQHF
14	TRBV5-5	.	TRBJ1-1	CASTLYGRNTEAFF
17	TRBV6-1	.	TRBJ1-2	CASSEAPGGRANYGYTF
13	TRBV13	.	TRBJ2-7	CASSPPGRDEQYF
13	TRBV7-9	.	TRBJ2-1	CASSSEDYNEQFF
14	TRBV2	.	TRBJ2-3	CASSDRRATDTQYF
17	TRBV15	.	TRBJ2-2	CATSRDEPGEYSGELFF
18	TRBV18	.	TRBJ1-2	CASSPLQKGTGSPYGYTF
12	TRBV6-5	.	TRBJ2-7	CASSYTSYEQYF
15	TRBV7-7	few	TRBJ2-3	CASSLVAAGVDTQYF
14	TRBV2	.	TRBJ1-2	CASSMTGANYGYTF
15	TRBV28	.	TRBJ2-5	CASSFRQGGEETQYF
15	TRBV13	.	TRBJ1-1	CASSLGSGRTSEAFF
14	TRBV5-1	.	TRBJ1-1	CASSLTGQRIEAFF
15	TRBV7-9	few	TRBJ1-2	CASSLALEGARGYTF
14	TRBV7-6	.	TRBJ1-6	CASSLRGDDSPLHF
15	TRBV5-4	few	TRBJ1-1	CASSFAGTENTEAFF
13	TRBV5-1	.	TRBJ2-5	CASSRSGQETQYF
15	TRBV19	.	TRBJ1-5	CASSDHGQGIQPQHF
13	TRBV10-3	.	TRBJ2-1	CATSVPTSSEQFF
17	TRBV5-6	.	TRBJ2-2	CASSSYLSGRGTGELFF
13	TRBV29-1	.	TRBJ1-1	CSVERGGNTEAFF
16	TRBV27	.	TRBJ2-7	CASNGTTTLFSYEQYF
15	TRBV5-6	few	TRBJ2-5	CASSTPGLAQETQYF
14	TRBV19	.	TRBJ1-1	CASTPGGSDTEAFF